These 24 T cell receptor beta chains share one sample of origin, sequenced in a study of CD8 T cells in ankylosing spondylitis. Study results and caveats: There was a TCR beta motif, made of fewer than 10 highly homologous variants, that appeared characteristic of ankylosing spondylitis blood.

These receptors' targets are unknown. TCRdb processed the 5' RACE reads anew with MiXCR; each CDR3 protein has one entry. The repertoire holds about 540,000 distinct CDR3 sequences, with about 13% as singletons. The sample taken for sequencing was blood, either unsorted or a sorted T cell fraction (not recorded which). The receptor source for this set is a male donor with ankylosing spondylitis.

This clonotype appeared a few times. The chain uses TRBV20-1 and TRBJ2-5; 7 bases are a match to TRBD2. The V gene end was trimmed by 6 bases and the J gene end by 5 bases; junction bases not matched to a gene: 15. CDR3 length equals 15 residues. The V gene's germline CDR1 is DFQATT and CDR2 SNEGSKA (reference sequence). In nucleotides, the CDR3 is TGCAGTGCCACTATCGAGGGACTATCCCAGGAGACCCAGTACTTC. Its protein is CSATIEGLSQETQYF.

The CDR3 region is CASSPAGRTLGEKLFF. CDR3 DNA: TGCGCCAGCAGCCCCGCGGGGAGGACATTGGGTGAAAAACTGTTTTTT. The J gene is TRBJ1-4, the V gene TRBV4-1, with D perhaps matching TRBD1 (5 bases). V lost 4 bases and J 7 bases, leaving 19 bases between the germline ends. From germline, CDR1 is MGHRA and CDR2 YSYEKL. The CDR3 spans 16 residues.

This clonotype has at least ten counts. V gene TRBV5-1 combines with J gene TRBJ2-7, with TRBD1 matching over 7 bases. With 3 bases clipped from V and 0 bases from J, the junction kept 6 bases outside the gene matches. CDR1 and CDR2 (germline): SGHRS, YFSETQ. The CDR3 totals 15 residues. CDR3 nucleotide sequence: TGCGCCAGCAGCTCAGGGAACAGGGGCTCCTACGAGCAGTACTTC. This translates into CASSSGNRGSYEQYF.

This clonotype was seen repeatedly, ten times or more. V and J are TRBV29-1 and TRBJ1-2, with 8 bases matching TRBD1. This CDR3 spans 15 amino acids. Germline V gene lookup returns CDR1 SQVTM and CDR2 ANQGSEA. With 1 base clipped from V and 7 bases from J, the junction kept 11 bases outside the gene matches. This CDR3 is CSVEVLDRVESGYTF. In DNA, the CDR3 is TGCAGCGTTGAAGTGTTGGACAGGGTTGAAAGTGGCTACACCTTC. The full variable domain, completed using reference TRBV29-1 and TRBJ1-2, is SAVISQKPSRDICQRGTSLTIQCQVDSQVTMMFWYRQQPGQSLTLIATANQGSEATYESGFVIDKFPISRPNLTFSTLTVSNMSPEDSSIYLCSVEVLDRVESGYTFGSGTRLTVV.

About this clonotype itself: A read error is possible here, since a much larger clone lies one base away. The rearrangement uses TRBV12-3 or TRBV12-4 and TRBJ1-5, with D perhaps TRBD1 (5 bases). Trimming took 3 bases from V and 2 from J, leaving 11 bases between them. CDR3 length: 15 residues. CDR3 in DNA: TGTGCCAGCAGTTTTAGGCAGGGTGGCAATCAGCCCCAGCATTTT. This gives the protein CASSFRQGGNQPQHF.

The gene calls are TRBV5-6 and TRBJ2-3, with D hard to call. With 1 base removed from V and 5 bases from J, the gap between germline ends came to 5 bases. The CDR3 is 12 residues long. CDR1 SGHDT and CDR2 YYEEEE come from the germline V gene. CDR3 protein: CASSLQEDTQYF. CDR3 nucleotide sequence: TGTGCCAGCAGCTTGCAGGAAGATACGCAGTATTTT. The full variable domain, in which reference TRBV5-6 and TRBJ2-3 provide the parts outside the CDR3, is DAGVTQSPTHLIKTRGQQVTLRCSPKSGHDTVSWYQQALGQGPQFIFQYYEEEERQRGNFPDRFSGHQFPNYSSELNVNALLLGDSALYLCASSLQEDTQYFGPGTRLTVL.

Ten or more counts support this clonotype. The rearrangement joins TRBV12-3 or TRBV12-4 to TRBJ2-5; 13 bases line up with TRBD2. This CDR3 has 15 residues. V shed 6 bases, J shed 4 bases, and the junction held 5 bases outside the gene matches. For the CDR3, the DNA is TGTGCCAGCAGCCTAACTAGCGGGAGGGCAGAGACCCAGTACTTC. As protein: CASSLTSGRAETQYF.

The rearrangement links TRBV15 to TRBJ2-3; D remains ambiguous. Germline CDR1 reads LNHNV; CDR2 reads YYDKDF (reference sequence). The V gene lost 6 bases and the J gene lost 6 bases, with 7 bases spanning the gap. The CDR3 consists of 11 residues. This chain's CDR3 is CATREADTQYF. CDR3 coding DNA: TGTGCCACCAGAGAAGCGGATACGCAGTATTTT.

Notes on this clonotype: Just one base apart from a much larger clone, this may be a read error. This rearrangement joins TRBV20-1 to TRBJ2-3; D not certain. The CDR3 runs 16 residues. Germline lookup yields CDR1 DFQATT and CDR2 SNEGSKA (reference sequence). The germline V and J ends were trimmed by 5 bases and 7 bases, with 25 bases remaining between them. CDR3 bases: TGCAGTGCTGGGGTCCTCTCGCGGAAGACCACGTATACGCAGTATTTT. Translating gives CSAGVLSRKTTYTQYF.

The chain couples TRBV25-1 to TRBJ2-7, with 11 bases matching TRBD1. The CDR3 is 13 residues long. Germline values: CDR1 MGHDK, CDR2 SYGVNS. The V segment lost 8 bases and the J segment 5 bases; nucleotides outside the gene matches: 5. The CDR3 reads CASVGTGGHEQYF. The CDR3 region has the DNA TGTGCCAGCGTCGGGACAGGGGGGCACGAGCAGTACTTC.

This clonotype was counted only a few times. The J gene is TRBJ2-1, the V gene TRBV5-4, with 12 bases lining up with TRBD2. Trimming at V came to 3 bases and at J to 10 bases, leaving 8 bases not matched to a gene. The CDR3 covers 15 residues. Germline CDR1 is SGHNT and CDR2 is YYREEE (reference sequence). The CDR3 is CASSSQGLAGGEQFF. CDR3 in DNA: TGTGCCAGCAGCTCCCAGGGCCTAGCGGGAGGGGAGCAGTTCTTC.

This clonotype was counted a few times. The rearrangement links TRBV15 to TRBJ2-1, with 7 bases aligning to TRBD2. The CDR3 has 19 amino acids. V shed 0 bases, J shed 6 bases, and the junction held 17 bases outside the gene matches. Germline V gene lookup returns CDR1 LNHNV and CDR2 YYDKDF (reference sequence). The CDR3 sequence is CATSRDLIGGREKGNEQFF. DNA for the CDR3: TGTGCCACCAGCAGAGATCTTATCGGAGGGCGGGAGAAGGGCAATGAGCAGTTCTTC.

This clonotype was seen only a few times. DNA for the CDR3: TGTGCCAGCAGATCAGAGAGGGTTGGGGCCAACGTCCTGACTTTC. Its translation is CASRSERVGANVLTF. The chain has TRBV2 and TRBJ2-6; D is possibly TRBD2 (5 bases). The length of the CDR3 is 15 residues. The V and J ends lost 6 bases and 3 bases respectively, with 12 bases between them. The germline gives CDR1 SNHLY, CDR2 FYNNEI.

V gene TRBV7-9 combines with J gene TRBJ1-1; the D gene is possibly TRBD1 (5 bases). The CDR3 covers 12 residues. The germline V and J ends were trimmed by 1 base and 10 bases, with 10 bases remaining between them. From germline, CDR1 is SEHNR and CDR2 FQNEAQ (reference sequence). The CDR3 spells CASSLEGLGAFF. The DNA for the CDR3 is TGTGCCAGCAGCTTAGAGGGGCTGGGAGCTTTCTTT.

This clonotype was seen more than once but under ten times. This chain uses TRBV11-2 with TRBJ2-3; tentatively, D is TRBD1 (5 bases). The CDR3 length is 16 residues. Trimming removed 5 bases at V and 1 base at J, with 16 bases between. Looked up from germline, CDR1 is SGHAT and CDR2 is FQNNGV. The CDR3 here is CASSPRAQGGTDTQYF. Here the CDR3 DNA reads TGTGCCAGCAGCCCCAGAGCGCAGGGCGGCACAGATACGCAGTATTTT.

This chain connects TRBV6-1 to TRBJ2-7; tentatively, D is TRBD1 (6 bases). Germline CDR1 MNHNS, CDR2 SASEGT. The V end was cut by 5 bases, the J end by 2 bases, with 10 bases between. The CDR3 has 13 amino acids. The CDR3 nucleotides are TGTGCCAGCAGTCGAGGACAGACCTACGAGCAGTACGTC. Its protein is CASSRGQTYEQYV.

This clonotype was counted a few times. The chain joins TRBV5-1 to TRBJ1-6; D is undetermined. CDR3 size: 15 residues. Germline CDR1 is SGHRS and CDR2 is YFSETQ. Trimming stripped 3 bases from V and 9 bases from J, with 16 bases between. As DNA, the CDR3 is TGCGCCAGCAGCTCCGGGTCTTCTGAGACTTCACCCCTCCACTTT. This encodes CASSSGSSETSPLHF.

The J gene is TRBJ1-4, the V gene TRBV20-1; D may be TRBD1 (6 bases). V was trimmed by 0 bases and J by 3 bases, leaving 11 bases between them. Germline loops: CDR1 DFQATT, CDR2 SNEGSKA (reference sequence). The CDR3 has 15 amino acids. CDR3 region: CSARDPRTANEKLFF. The DNA for the CDR3 is TGCAGTGCTAGAGATCCGAGGACAGCTAATGAAAAACTGTTTTTT.

The J gene is TRBJ2-2, the V gene TRBV20-1; TRBD2 matches 10 bases. Germline V gives CDR1 DFQATT, CDR2 SNEGSKA (reference sequence). V lost 6 bases, J lost 7 bases, and 8 bases stayed unmatched. CDR3 length equals 14 residues. In DNA form, the CDR3 reads TGCAGTGCAAGGACTAGCGGACCGGGCGGGGAGCTGTTTTTT. This translates into CSARTSGPGGELFF.

This clonotype was counted only a few times. The V and J genes are TRBV30 and TRBJ1-1; D remains unclear. In germline, CDR1 is GTSNPN, CDR2 SVGIG (reference sequence). The CDR3 is 12 amino acids. With 1 base removed from V and 5 bases from J, the gap between germline ends came to 8 bases. The DNA of the CDR3 is TGTGCCTGGAGTGACAGAGTTACTGAAGCTTTCTTT. It translates to CAWSDRVTEAFF.

The rearrangement joins TRBV19 to TRBJ2-5, with D unresolved. Trimming pared 3 bases from V and 2 bases from J, leaving 7 bases between. CDR1 is LNHDA, CDR2 SQIVND, per germline (reference sequence). CDR3 length equals 13 residues. The DNA of the CDR3 is TGTGCCAGTAGTATGCGGTTACAAGAGACCCAGTACTTC. It codes for CASSMRLQETQYF.

This clonotype occurred a few times. The V gene is TRBV20-1, the J gene TRBJ2-7, with 8 bases fitting TRBD2. The ends lost 3 bases at V and 3 bases at J; junction bases unmatched: 13. Germline CDR1 is DFQATT and CDR2 is SNEGSKA (reference sequence). The CDR3 spans 16 residues. The CDR3: CSARNLLGSGSYEQYF. The CDR3, as DNA: TGCAGTGCTAGGAATTTGCTGGGCAGCGGGAGCTACGAGCAGTACTTC.

Only a few counts were recorded for this clonotype. V and J are TRBV18 and TRBJ1-3; D is ambiguous. This CDR3 comprises 14 residues. Trimming left V 3 bases short and J 4 bases short, with 10 bases between. Germline loops: CDR1 KGHSH, CDR2 LQKENI. CDR3: CASSPETAGNTIYF. CDR3 sequence (DNA): TGTGCCAGCTCACCGGAAACGGCGGGAAACACCATATATTTT.

This chain links TRBV20-1 with TRBJ2-7; TRBD1 matches 12 bases. CDR3 size: 14 residues. CDR1 DFQATT and CDR2 SNEGSKA come from the germline V gene (reference sequence). Trimming took 5 bases from V and 5 from J; bases not matched to a gene: 7. CDR3 region: CSAFPGTGGNEQYF. In DNA form, the CDR3 reads TGCAGTGCTTTCCCCGGGACAGGGGGCAACGAGCAGTACTTC.